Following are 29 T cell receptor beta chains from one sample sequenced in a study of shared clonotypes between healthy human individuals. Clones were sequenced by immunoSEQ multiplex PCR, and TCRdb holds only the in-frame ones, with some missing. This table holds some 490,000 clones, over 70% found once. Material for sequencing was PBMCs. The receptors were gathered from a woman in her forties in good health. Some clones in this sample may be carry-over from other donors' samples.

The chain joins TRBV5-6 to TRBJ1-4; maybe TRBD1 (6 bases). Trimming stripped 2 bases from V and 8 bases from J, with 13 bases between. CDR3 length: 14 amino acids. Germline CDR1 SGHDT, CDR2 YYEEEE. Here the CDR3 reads CASSFSPDSEKLFF. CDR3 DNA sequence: TGTGCCAGCAGCTTCTCCCCGGACAGCGAAAAACTGTTTTTT. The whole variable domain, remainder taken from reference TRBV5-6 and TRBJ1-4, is DAGVTQSPTHLIKTRGQQVTLRCSPKSGHDTVSWYQQALGQGPQFIFQYYEEEERQRGNFPDRFSGHQFPNYSSELNVNALLLGDSALYLCASSFSPDSEKLFFGSGTQLSVL.

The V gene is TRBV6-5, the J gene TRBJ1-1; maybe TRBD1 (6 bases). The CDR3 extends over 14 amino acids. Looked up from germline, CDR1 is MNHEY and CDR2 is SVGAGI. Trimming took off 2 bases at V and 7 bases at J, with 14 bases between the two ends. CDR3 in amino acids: CASSYRSGHLEAFF. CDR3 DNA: TGTGCCAGCAGTTACCGTTCGGGACACCTTGAAGCTTTCTTT.

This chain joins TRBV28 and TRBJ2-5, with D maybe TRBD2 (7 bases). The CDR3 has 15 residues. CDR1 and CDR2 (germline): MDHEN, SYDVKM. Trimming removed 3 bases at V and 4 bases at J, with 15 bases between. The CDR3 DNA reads TGTGCCAGCAGTTTGCGGACTCGGGGGGCAGAGACCCAGTACTTC. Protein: CASSLRTRGAETQYF.

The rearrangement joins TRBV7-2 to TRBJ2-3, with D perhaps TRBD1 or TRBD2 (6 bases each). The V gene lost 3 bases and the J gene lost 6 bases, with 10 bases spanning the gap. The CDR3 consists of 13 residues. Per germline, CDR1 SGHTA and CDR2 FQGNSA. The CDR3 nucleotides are TGTGCCAGCAGCTTGGGGGGCGCGGATACGCAGTATTTT. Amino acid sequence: CASSLGGADTQYF.

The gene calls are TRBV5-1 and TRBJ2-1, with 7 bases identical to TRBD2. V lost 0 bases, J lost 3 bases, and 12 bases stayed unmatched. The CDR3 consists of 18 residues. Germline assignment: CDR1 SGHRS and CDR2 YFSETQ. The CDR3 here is CASSLVASGISGYNEQFF. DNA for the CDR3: TGCGCCAGCAGCTTGGTTGCCAGCGGGATAAGTGGCTACAATGAGCAGTTCTTC.

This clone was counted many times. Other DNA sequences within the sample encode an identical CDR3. The CDR3 region has the DNA TGTGCCAGCACTGCGGGAGTAATGGAGACCCAGTACTTC. It specifies CASTAGVMETQYF. The chain recombines TRBV2 with TRBJ2-5; 7 bases align to TRBD2. The germline V gene encodes CDR1 SNHLY and CDR2 FYNNEI. The CDR3 has 13 amino acids. Germline trimming cut 7 bases from V and 5 bases from J; bases unmatched to any gene: 7. Full variable domain (rest looked up from reference TRBV2 and TRBJ2-5): EPEVTQTPSHQVTQMGQEVILRCVPISNHLYFYWYRQILGQKVEFLVSFYNNEISEKSEIFDDQFSVERPDGSNFTLKIRSTKLEDSAMYFCASTAGVMETQYFGPGTRLLVL.

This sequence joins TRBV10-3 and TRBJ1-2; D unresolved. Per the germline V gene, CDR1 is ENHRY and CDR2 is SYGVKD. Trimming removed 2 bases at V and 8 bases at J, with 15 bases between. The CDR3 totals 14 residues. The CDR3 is CAISEPGSLRGYTF. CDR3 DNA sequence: TGTGCCATCAGTGAGCCCGGGTCCCTCAGAGGCTACACCTTC.

The CDR3 here is CASSFYRETGELFF. The CDR3 nucleotides are TGTGCCAGCAGCTTCTACAGGGAAACCGGGGAGCTGTTTTTT. The chain carries TRBV11-2 and TRBJ2-2, with D perhaps TRBD1 (6 bases). Germline values: CDR1 SGHAT, CDR2 FQNNGV. CDR3 length: 14 amino acids. V was trimmed by 3 bases and J by 5 bases, leaving 10 bases between them. The full variable domain, rest sourced from reference TRBV11-2 and TRBJ2-2, is EAGVAQSPRYKIIEKRQSVAFWCNPISGHATLYWYQQILGQGPKLLIQFQNNGVVDDSQLPKDRFSAERLKGVDSTLKIQPAKLEDSAVYLCASSFYRETGELFFGEGSRLTVL.

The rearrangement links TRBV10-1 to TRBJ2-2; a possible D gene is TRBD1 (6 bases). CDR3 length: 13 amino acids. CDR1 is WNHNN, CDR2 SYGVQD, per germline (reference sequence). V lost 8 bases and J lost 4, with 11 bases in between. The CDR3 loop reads CASCSGVTGELFF. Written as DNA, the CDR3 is TGCGCCAGCTGTTCAGGGGTCACCGGGGAGCTGTTTTTT.

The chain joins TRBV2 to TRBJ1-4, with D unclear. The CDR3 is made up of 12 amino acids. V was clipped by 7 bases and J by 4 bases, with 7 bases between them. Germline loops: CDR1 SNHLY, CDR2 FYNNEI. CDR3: CASMADNEKLFF. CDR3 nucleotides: TGTGCCAGCATGGCAGATAATGAAAAACTGTTTTTT.

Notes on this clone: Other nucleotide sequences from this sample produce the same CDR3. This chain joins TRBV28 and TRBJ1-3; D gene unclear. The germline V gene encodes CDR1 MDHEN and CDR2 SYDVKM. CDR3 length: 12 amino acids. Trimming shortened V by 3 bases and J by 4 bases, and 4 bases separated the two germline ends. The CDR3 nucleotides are TGTGCCAGCAGTTTTTTAGGAAACACCATATATTTT. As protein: CASSFLGNTIYF.

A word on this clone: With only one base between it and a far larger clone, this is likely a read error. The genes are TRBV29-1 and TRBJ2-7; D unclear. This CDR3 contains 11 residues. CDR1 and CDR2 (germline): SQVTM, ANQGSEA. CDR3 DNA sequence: TGCAGCGTTGAAGGGGCCTACGAGCAGCACTTC. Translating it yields CSVEGAYEQHF.

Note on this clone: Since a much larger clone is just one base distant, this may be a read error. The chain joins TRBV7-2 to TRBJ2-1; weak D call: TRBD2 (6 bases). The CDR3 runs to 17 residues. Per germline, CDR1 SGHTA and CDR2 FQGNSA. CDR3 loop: CAGSTPLAGLSYNEQFF. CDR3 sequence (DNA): TGTGCCGGCAGCACTCCCCTCGCGGGACTGAGCTACAATGAGCAGTTCTTC.

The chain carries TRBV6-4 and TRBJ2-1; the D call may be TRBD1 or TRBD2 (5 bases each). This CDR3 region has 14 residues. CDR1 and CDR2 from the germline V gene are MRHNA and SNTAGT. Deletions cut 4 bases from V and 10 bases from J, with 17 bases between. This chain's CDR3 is CASSASRDAGEQFF. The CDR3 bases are TGTGCCAGCAGTGCCTCCCGGGACGCAGGGGAGCAGTTCTTC.

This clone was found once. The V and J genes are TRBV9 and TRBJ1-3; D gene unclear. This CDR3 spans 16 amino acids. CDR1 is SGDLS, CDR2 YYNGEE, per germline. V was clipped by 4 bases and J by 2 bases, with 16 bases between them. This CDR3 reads CASSPLTGEAGNTIYF. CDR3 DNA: TGTGCCAGCAGCCCCCTCACTGGGGAGGCTGGAAACACCATATATTTT.

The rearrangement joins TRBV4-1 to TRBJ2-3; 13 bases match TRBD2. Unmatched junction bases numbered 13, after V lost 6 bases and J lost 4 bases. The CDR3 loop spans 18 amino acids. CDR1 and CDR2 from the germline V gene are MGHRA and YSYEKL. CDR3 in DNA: TGCGCCAGCAGTCCGGGACTAGCGGGACTTAGATACCCAGATACGCAGTATTTT. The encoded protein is CASSPGLAGLRYPDTQYF.

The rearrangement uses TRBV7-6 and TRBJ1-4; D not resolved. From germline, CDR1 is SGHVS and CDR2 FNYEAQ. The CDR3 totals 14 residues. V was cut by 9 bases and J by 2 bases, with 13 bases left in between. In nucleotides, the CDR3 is TGTGCCAGGATTCTCGGGTCCACTAATGAAAAACTGTTTTTT. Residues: CARILGSTNEKLFF.

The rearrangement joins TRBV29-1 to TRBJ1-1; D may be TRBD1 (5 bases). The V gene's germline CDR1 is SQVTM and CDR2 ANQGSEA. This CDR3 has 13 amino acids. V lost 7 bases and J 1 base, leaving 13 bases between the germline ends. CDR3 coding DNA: TGCAGCGCGGCCGCGGGGACGAACACTGAAGCTTTCTTT. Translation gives CSAAAGTNTEAFF.

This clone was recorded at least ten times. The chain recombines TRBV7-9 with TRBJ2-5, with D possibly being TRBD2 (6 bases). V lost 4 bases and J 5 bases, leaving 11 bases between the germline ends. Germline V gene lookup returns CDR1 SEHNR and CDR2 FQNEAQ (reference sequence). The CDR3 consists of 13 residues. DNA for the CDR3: TGTGCCAGCAGCTATAGCGGAGGGGAGACCCAGTACTTC. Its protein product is CASSYSGGETQYF.

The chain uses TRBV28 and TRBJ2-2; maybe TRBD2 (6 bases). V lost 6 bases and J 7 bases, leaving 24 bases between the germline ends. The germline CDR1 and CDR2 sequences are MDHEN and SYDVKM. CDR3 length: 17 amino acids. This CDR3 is CASSPPRGRDLVGELFF. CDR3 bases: TGTGCCAGCAGCCCACCCCGTGGGCGGGACCTTGTCGGGGAGCTGTTTTTT. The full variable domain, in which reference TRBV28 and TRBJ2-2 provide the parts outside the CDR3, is DVKVTQSSRYLVKRTGEKVFLECVQDMDHENMFWYRQDPGLGLRLIYFSYDVKMKEKGDIPEGYSVSREKKERFSLILESASTNQTSMYLCASSPPRGRDLVGELFFGEGSRLTVL.

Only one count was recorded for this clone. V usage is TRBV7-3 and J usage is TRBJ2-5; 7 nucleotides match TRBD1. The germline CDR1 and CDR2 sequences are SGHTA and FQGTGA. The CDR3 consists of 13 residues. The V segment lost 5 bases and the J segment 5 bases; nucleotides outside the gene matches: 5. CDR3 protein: CASSLHRGETQYF. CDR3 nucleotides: TGTGCCAGCAGCCTTCACAGGGGCGAGACCCAGTACTTC.

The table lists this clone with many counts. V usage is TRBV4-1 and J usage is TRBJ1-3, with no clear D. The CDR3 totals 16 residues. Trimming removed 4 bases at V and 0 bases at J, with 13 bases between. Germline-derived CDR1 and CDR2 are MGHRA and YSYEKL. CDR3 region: CASSPRVVISGNTIYF. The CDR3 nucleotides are TGCGCCAGCAGCCCCCGAGTCGTTATCTCTGGAAACACCATATATTTT.

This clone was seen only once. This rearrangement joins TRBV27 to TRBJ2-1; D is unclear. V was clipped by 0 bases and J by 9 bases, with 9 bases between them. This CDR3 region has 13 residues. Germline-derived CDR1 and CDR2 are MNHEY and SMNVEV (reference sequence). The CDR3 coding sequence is TGTGCCAGCAGTTTATCAGCACTCAGTGAGCAGTTCTTC. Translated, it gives CASSLSALSEQFF.

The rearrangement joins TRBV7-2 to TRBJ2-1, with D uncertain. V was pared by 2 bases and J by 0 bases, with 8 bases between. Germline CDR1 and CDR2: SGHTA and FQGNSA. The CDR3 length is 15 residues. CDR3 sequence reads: CASSLFGFSYNEQFF. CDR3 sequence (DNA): TGTGCCAGCAGCTTATTTGGATTCTCCTACAATGAGCAGTTCTTC.

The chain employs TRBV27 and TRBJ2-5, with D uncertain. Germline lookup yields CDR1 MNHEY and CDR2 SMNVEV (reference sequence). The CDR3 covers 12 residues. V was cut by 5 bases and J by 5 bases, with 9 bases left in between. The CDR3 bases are TGTGCCAGCAGTGGCACGGAGGAGACCCAGTACTTC. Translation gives CASSGTEETQYF.

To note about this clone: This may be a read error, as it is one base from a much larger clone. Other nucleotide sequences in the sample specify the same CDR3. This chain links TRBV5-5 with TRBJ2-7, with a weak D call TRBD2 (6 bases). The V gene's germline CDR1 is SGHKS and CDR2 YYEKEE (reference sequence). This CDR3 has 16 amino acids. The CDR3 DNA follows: TGTGCCAGCAGCTTTGCGATGGGCGGGGCCTCCTACGAGCAGTACTTT. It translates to CASSFAMGGASYEQYF.

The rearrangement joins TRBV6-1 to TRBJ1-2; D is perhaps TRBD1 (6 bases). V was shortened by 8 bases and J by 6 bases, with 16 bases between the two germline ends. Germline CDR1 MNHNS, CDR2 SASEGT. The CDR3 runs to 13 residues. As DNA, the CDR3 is TGTGCCAGCGACATTGGTACAGGGAATGGCTACACCTTC. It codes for CASDIGTGNGYTF.

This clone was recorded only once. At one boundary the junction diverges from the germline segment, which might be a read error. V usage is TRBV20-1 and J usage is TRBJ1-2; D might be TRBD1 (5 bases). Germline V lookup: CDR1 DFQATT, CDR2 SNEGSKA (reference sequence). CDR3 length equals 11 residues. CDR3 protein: CSARDEGRGPF. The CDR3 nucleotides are TGCAGTGCTAGAGATGAAGGGAGGGGCCCCTTC.

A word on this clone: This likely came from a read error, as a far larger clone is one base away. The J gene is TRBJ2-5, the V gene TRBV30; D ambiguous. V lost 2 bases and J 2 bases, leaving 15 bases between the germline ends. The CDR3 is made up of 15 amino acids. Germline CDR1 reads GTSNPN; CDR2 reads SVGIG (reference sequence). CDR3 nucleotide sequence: TGTGCCTGGAGTCCCGGGTGGGGATTGCAAGAGACCCAGTACTTC. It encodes CAWSPGWGLQETQYF.